Below are 8 T cell receptor beta chains sequenced from a single sample in a study of blood T cell repertoires in COVID-19. This table comes from immunoSEQ multiplex PCR, and its TCRdb copy is limited to in-frame clones, with some not included. The sample has roughly 73,000 clones, roughly 90% seen once. Material for sequencing was peripheral blood. Receptor source: a man aged 50 to 60 with acute or convalescent COVID-19.

The chain links TRBV5-1 to TRBJ2-2; 11 bases fit TRBD2. The CDR3 extends over 15 amino acids. V dropped 4 bases and J dropped 7; count of bases not matched to a gene: 6. Germline CDR1 SGHRS, CDR2 YFSETQ. CDR3 loop: CASSVSGGAFGELFF. CDR3 bases: TGCGCCAGCAGCGTTAGCGGGGGGGCCTTCGGGGAGCTGTTTTTT.

The chain joins TRBV14 to TRBJ1-1, with D perhaps matching TRBD1 (6 bases). Germline CDR1 is SGHDN and CDR2 is FVKESK. The CDR3 contains 16 residues. V lost 0 bases to trimming and J lost 2 bases, with 13 bases between them. This CDR3 reads CASSQDTGGPNTEAFF. DNA for the CDR3: TGTGCCAGCAGCCAAGATACGGGGGGCCCTAACACTGAAGCTTTCTTT. Full variable domain (outside the CDR3, taken from reference TRBV14 and TRBJ1-1): EAGVTQFPSHSVIEKGQTVTLRCDPISGHDNLYWYRRVMGKEIKFLLHFVKESKQDESGMPNNRFLAERTGGTYSTLKVQPAELEDSGVYFCASSQDTGGPNTEAFFGQGTRLTVV.

The chain has TRBV28 and TRBJ1-2; a weak D match, TRBD1 (5 bases). The CDR3 has 12 residues. Germline values: CDR1 MDHEN, CDR2 SYDVKM. V was clipped by 3 bases and J by 4 bases, with 6 bases between them. CDR3 loop: CASSFGGYGYTF. The CDR3 nucleotides read TGTGCCAGCAGTTTCGGGGGCTATGGCTACACCTTC.

The genes are TRBV12-3 or TRBV12-4 and TRBJ2-2; D not certain. V shed 2 bases and J shed 6 bases, with 7 bases lying between them. CDR3 length: 13 amino acids. The CDR3 DNA follows: TGTGCCAGCAGTTTATCTCCCGCCGGGGAGCTGTTTTTT. Its protein is CASSLSPAGELFF.

This chain links TRBV6-7 with TRBJ2-7; 7 bases fit TRBD1. TRBV6-7 is an ORF; its function is uncertain. The CDR3 contains 19 residues. V gave up 0 bases and J gave up 4 bases; unmatched junction bases: 18. The CDR3 DNA follows: TGTGCCAGCAGTTACTCGAATTCTCTCTCGGACAGGTTATTTTACGAGCAGTACTTC. Its translation is CASSYSNSLSDRLFYEQYF.

The rearrangement links TRBV7-3 to TRBJ2-7, with 10 bases aligning to TRBD2. Trimming removed 2 bases from V and 2 bases from J; junction bases left unmatched: 12. CDR1 is SGHTA, CDR2 FQGTGA, per germline. The CDR3 is 18 residues long. The CDR3 DNA reads TGTGCCAGCAGCTTAGATTTGGCTAGCGGGGGACCACCCTACGAGCAGTACGTC. It encodes CASSLDLASGGPPYEQYV.

This chain links TRBV11-2 with TRBJ1-4; D is possibly TRBD1 (5 bases). This CDR3 is 15 amino acids long. With 4 bases removed from V and 7 bases from J, the gap between germline ends came to 16 bases. CDR1 is SGHAT, CDR2 FQNNGV, per germline. The CDR3: CASSSPGGVGEKLFF. CDR3 in DNA: TGTGCCAGCAGCTCCCCTGGGGGGGTGGGTGAAAAACTGTTTTTT. Supplemented by reference TRBV11-2 and TRBJ1-4, the full variable domain reads EAGVAQSPRYKIIEKRQSVAFWCNPISGHATLYWYQQILGQGPKLLIQFQNNGVVDDSQLPKDRFSAERLKGVDSTLKIQPAKLEDSAVYLCASSSPGGVGEKLFFGSGTQLSVL.

The rearrangement uses TRBV7-8 and TRBJ2-7; the match to TRBD1 covers 10 bases. V trimming: 3 bases; J trimming: 6 bases; junction bases outside the gene matches: 5. The CDR3 runs to 14 residues. CDR1 is SGHVS, CDR2 FQNEAQ, per germline. This CDR3 is CASSLVGQGSEQYV. As DNA, the CDR3 is TGTGCCAGCAGCTTGGTGGGACAGGGGAGCGAGCAGTACGTC.